This note documents a single T cell receptor (beta chain) sequence. Its antigen remains unknown. The record originates from a study of graft-versus-host responses after intestinal transplantation. Overall study results and limits: Allografts carried high graft-versus-host to host-versus-graft clonal ratios in patients having graft-donor T cell macrochimerism. GvH clones were found in recipient marrow; some appeared first in ileum or blood.

The V end was cut by 2 bases, the J end by 6 bases, with 15 bases between. CDR1 is KGHSH and CDR2 is LQKENI in the germline V gene. The CDR3 has 15 residues. Libraries were prepared by immunoSEQ multiplex PCR; TCRdb keeps only in-frame clonotypes and omits some of them. The sample includes over 75,000 clones, 88% of them seen just once. The sample consisted of unstimulated CD4+ T cells sorted from spleen or lymph node cells, taken before transplant. This chain joins TRBV18 and TRBJ2-3; D is uncertain. The clonotype originates from a human donor who was the organ donor for an intestinal transplant. The chain's CDR3 is CASSPARNFRDTQYF. The CDR3 region has the DNA TGTGCCAGCTCACCAGCGAGGAATTTTCGGGATACGCAGTATTTT.